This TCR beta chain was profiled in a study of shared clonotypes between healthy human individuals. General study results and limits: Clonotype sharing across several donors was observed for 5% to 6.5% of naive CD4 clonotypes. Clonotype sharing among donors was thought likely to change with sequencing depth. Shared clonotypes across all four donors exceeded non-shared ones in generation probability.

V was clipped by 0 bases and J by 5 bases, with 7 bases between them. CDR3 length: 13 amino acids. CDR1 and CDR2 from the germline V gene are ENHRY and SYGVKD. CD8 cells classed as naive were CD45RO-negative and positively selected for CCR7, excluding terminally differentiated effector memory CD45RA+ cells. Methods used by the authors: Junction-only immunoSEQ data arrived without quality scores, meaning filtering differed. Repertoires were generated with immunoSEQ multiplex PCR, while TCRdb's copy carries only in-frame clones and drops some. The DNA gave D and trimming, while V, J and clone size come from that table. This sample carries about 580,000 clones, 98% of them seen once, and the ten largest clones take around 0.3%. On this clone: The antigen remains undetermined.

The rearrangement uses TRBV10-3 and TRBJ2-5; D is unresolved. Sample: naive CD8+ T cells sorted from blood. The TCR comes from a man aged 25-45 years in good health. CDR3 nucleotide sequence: TGTGCCATCAGTGAGTCTATATGGGAGACCCAGTACTTC. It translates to CAISESIWETQYF.